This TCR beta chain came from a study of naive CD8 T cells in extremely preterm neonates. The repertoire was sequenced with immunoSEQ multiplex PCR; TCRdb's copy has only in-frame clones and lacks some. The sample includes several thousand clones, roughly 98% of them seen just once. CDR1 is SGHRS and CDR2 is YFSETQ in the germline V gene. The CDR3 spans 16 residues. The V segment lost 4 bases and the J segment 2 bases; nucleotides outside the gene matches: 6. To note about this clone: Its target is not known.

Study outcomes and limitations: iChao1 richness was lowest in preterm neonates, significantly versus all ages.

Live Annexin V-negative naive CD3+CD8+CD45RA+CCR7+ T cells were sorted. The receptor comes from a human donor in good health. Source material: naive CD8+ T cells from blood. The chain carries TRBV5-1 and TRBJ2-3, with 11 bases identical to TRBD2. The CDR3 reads CASSTRLAGNTDTQYF. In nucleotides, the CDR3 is TGCGCCAGCAGCACCCGACTAGCGGGGAACACAGATACGCAGTATTTT.